This T cell receptor (beta chain) comes out of a study of T cell changes during pregnancy in multiple sclerosis. The CDR3 has 13 amino acids. Germline-derived CDR1 and CDR2 are LNHDA and SQIVND (reference sequence). A remark on this clone: The junction shows a germline mismatch at one end, possibly a read error.

The method was immunoSEQ multiplex PCR; TCRdb's version includes in-frame clones alone and lacks a portion of them. This sample has tens of thousands of clones, with roughly nine tenths found just once. The TCR sequence derives from a female donor in good health, enrolled as a control in a pregnancy study. V and J are TRBV19 and TRBJ1-1, with D possibly matching TRBD1 (6 bases). Material: peripheral blood, obtained in the third trimester of pregnancy. CDR3 sequence reads: CASNIGGHYEAFF. In DNA form, the CDR3 reads TGTGCCAGTAATATAGGGGGGCATTATGAAGCTTTCTTT.